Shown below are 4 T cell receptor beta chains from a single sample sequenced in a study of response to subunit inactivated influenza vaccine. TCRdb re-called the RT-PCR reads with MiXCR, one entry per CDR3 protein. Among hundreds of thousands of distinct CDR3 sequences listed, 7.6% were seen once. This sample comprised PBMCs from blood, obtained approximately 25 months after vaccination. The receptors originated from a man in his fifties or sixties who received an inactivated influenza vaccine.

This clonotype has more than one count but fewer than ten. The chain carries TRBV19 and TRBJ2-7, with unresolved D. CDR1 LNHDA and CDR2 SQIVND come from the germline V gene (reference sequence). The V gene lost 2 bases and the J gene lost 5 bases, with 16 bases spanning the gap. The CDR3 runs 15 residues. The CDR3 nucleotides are TGTGCCAGTAGTATAAATGGCCGACCATGGGACGAGCAGTACTTC. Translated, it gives CASSINGRPWDEQYF. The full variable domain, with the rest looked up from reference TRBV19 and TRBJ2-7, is DGGITQSPKYLFRKEGQNVTLSCEQNLNHDAMYWYRQDPGQGLRLIYYSQIVNDFQKGDIAEGYSVSREKKESFPLTVTSAQKNPTAFYLCASSINGRPWDEQYFGPGTRLTVT.

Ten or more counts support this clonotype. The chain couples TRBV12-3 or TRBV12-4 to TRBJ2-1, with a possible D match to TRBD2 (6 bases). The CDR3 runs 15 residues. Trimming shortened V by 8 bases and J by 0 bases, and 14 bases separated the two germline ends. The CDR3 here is CASAWGDLSYNEQFF. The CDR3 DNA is TGTGCCAGCGCCTGGGGGGACCTCTCCTACAATGAGCAGTTCTTC.

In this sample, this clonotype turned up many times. The CDR3 protein is CASSLLEGIGELFF. For the CDR3, the DNA is TGTGCCAGCAGCCTATTGGAGGGAATCGGGGAGCTGTTTTTT. The chain links TRBV14 to TRBJ2-2; TRBD2 is a possible D gene (6 bases). The V end lost 4 bases, the J end lost 7 bases, and 13 bases lay between the germline ends. The CDR3 totals 14 residues. CDR1 and CDR2 (germline): SGHDN, FVKESK.

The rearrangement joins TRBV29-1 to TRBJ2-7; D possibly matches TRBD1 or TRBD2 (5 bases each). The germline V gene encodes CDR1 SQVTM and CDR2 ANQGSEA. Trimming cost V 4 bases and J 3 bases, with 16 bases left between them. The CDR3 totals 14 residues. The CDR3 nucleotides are TGCAGCGTTGGGATCCGGGGACGGGACTACGAGCAGTACTTC. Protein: CSVGIRGRDYEQYF.